The 30 T cell receptor beta chains given below trace back to one sample, sequenced in a study of blood T cell repertoires in COVID-19. Data came from immunoSEQ multiplex PCR; TCRdb stores just in-frame clones and leaves some out. The sample consists of under 350,000 clones, 75% to 90% of them appearing once. The specimen sequenced was peripheral blood. The receptor set was obtained from a man aged 35 to 55 with acute or convalescent COVID-19.

The V gene is TRBV7-9, the J gene TRBJ2-1; tentative D call: TRBD2 (6 bases). CDR1 is SEHNR, CDR2 FQNEAQ, per germline (reference sequence). V was trimmed by 8 bases and J by 0 bases, leaving 14 bases between them. The CDR3 sequence is 15 residues long. As DNA, the CDR3 is TGTGCCAGCTGGGGGAGGCGGGACTCCTACAATGAGCAGTTCTTC. This encodes CASWGRRDSYNEQFF.

This chain links TRBV7-9 with TRBJ1-1, with 7 nucleotides matching TRBD1. V gave up 4 bases and J gave up 7 bases; unmatched junction bases: 12. Looked up from germline, CDR1 is SEHNR and CDR2 is FQNEAQ (reference sequence). The CDR3 covers 15 residues. CDR3 residues: CASSSPRQGELEAFF. The CDR3 DNA is TGTGCCAGCAGCTCCCCTCGACAGGGCGAGCTTGAAGCTTTCTTT. Full variable domain (rest looked up from reference TRBV7-9 and TRBJ1-1): DTGVSQNPRHKITKRGQNVTFRCDPISEHNRLYWYRQTLGQGPEFLTYFQNEAQLEKSRLLSDRFSAERPKGSFSTLEIQRTEQGDSAMYLCASSSPRQGELEAFFGQGTRLTVV.

The J gene is TRBJ1-1, the V gene TRBV29-1; D may be TRBD1 (6 bases). The CDR3 is made up of 14 amino acids. Germline V lookup: CDR1 SQVTM, CDR2 ANQGSEA. V lost 7 bases to trimming and J lost 2 bases, with 17 bases between them. As DNA, the CDR3 is TGCAGCGCAAAGATCCGGGACACCAACACTGAAGCTTTCTTT. This gives the protein CSAKIRDTNTEAFF.

Notes on this clone: This specimen includes other DNA sequences encoding the same CDR3. The chain employs TRBV7-9 and TRBJ2-3; tentatively, D is TRBD1 (6 bases). Germline V CDR1 and CDR2: SEHNR, FQNEAQ (reference sequence). Trimming removed 3 bases from V and 2 bases from J, with 9 bases in between. The CDR3 extends over 14 amino acids. The CDR3 spells CASSLTGSTDTQYF. The CDR3 DNA reads TGTGCCAGCAGCTTGACAGGCTCCACAGATACGCAGTATTTT.

This clone was counted a single time. V gene TRBV2 combines with J gene TRBJ2-2, with D possibly being TRBD1 (6 bases). Germline V gene lookup returns CDR1 SNHLY and CDR2 FYNNEI. V was pared by 6 bases and J by 1 base, with 12 bases between. The CDR3 is 15 amino acids. CDR3: CASRSGEWNTGELFF. The DNA for the CDR3 is TGTGCCAGCAGATCAGGGGAGTGGAACACCGGGGAGCTGTTTTTT. Using reference TRBV2 and TRBJ2-2 for the parts outside the CDR3, the full variable domain is EPEVTQTPSHQVTQMGQEVILRCVPISNHLYFYWYRQILGQKVEFLVSFYNNEISEKSEIFDDQFSVERPDGSNFTLKIRSTKLEDSAMYFCASRSGEWNTGELFFGEGSRLTVL.

V and J are TRBV24-1 and TRBJ1-2; unclear D gene. The CDR3 has 13 residues. Germline CDR1 and CDR2: KGHDR and SFDVKD. The V end lost 3 bases, the J end lost 10 bases, and 14 bases lay between the germline ends. The CDR3 protein is CATSDPAGRDYTF. The CDR3 DNA follows: TGTGCCACCAGTGATCCGGCAGGCCGTGACTACACCTTC.

The chain links TRBV6-1 to TRBJ1-3; 7 bases align to TRBD1. Germline lookup yields CDR1 MNHNS and CDR2 SASEGT. The CDR3 length is 19 residues. J gave up 0 bases and V 6 bases, and 17 bases lay outside the gene matches. The CDR3 loop reads CASSERTGSPTRSGNTIYF. The CDR3 region has the DNA TGTGCCAGCAGCGAAAGGACAGGTTCTCCTACCCGCTCTGGAAACACCATATATTTT.

This clone was seen only a few times. This sequence joins TRBV5-1 and TRBJ2-7; the match to TRBD2 covers 10 bases. The CDR3 extends over 15 amino acids. The V gene end was trimmed by 6 bases and the J gene end by 6 bases; junction bases not matched to a gene: 12. Germline V gene data show CDR1 as SGHRS and CDR2 as YFSETQ. The CDR3, as DNA: TGCGCCAGCACCCGGCTAGCGGGGGAGGGAGGCGAGCAGTACTTC. Translating gives CASTRLAGEGGEQYF.

This clone was observed a few times. The chain links TRBV5-1 to TRBJ1-5; 7 bases line up with TRBD1. The V and J ends lost 1 base and 5 bases, in that order; junction bases with no gene match: 3. From germline, CDR1 is SGHRS and CDR2 YFSETQ. The CDR3 covers 14 residues. The CDR3 protein is CASSLNTGDQPQHF. CDR3 coding DNA: TGCGCCAGCAGCTTGAATACAGGGGATCAGCCCCAGCATTTT.

With regard to this clone: The same CDR3 can be traced to other DNA sequences in this sample. The chain recombines TRBV12-3 or TRBV12-4 with TRBJ1-5, with a possible D match to TRBD1 (5 bases). Trimming took 2 bases from V and 5 from J, leaving 7 bases between them. The CDR3 runs to 13 residues. In DNA, the CDR3 is TGTGCCAGCAGTTTAACAGGTGATCAGCCCCAGCATTTT. Amino acid sequence: CASSLTGDQPQHF.

The chain joins TRBV27 to TRBJ1-2, with 11 bases matching TRBD1. The V and J ends lost 3 bases and 6 bases, in that order; junction bases with no gene match: 6. The CDR3 contains 15 residues. Germline assignment: CDR1 MNHEY and CDR2 SMNVEV (reference sequence). The CDR3 protein is CASSFRRTGGNGYTF. The CDR3 nucleotides read TGTGCCAGCAGTTTCCGCCGGACAGGGGGCAATGGCTACACCTTC.

This chain links TRBV9 with TRBJ1-1, with D unresolved. Trimming stripped 0 bases from V and 3 bases from J, with 6 bases between. Germline CDR1 and CDR2: SGDLS and YYNGEE. The CDR3 runs to 13 residues. CDR3 nucleotides: TGTGCCAGCAGCGTAGTCGGGGACACTGAAGCTTTCTTT. Protein product: CASSVVGDTEAFF.

In DNA, the CDR3 is TGTGCCATCAGTGAGTTTCAGGGGGCCTACGAGCAGTACTTC. This sequence encodes CAISEFQGAYEQYF. The chain employs TRBV10-3 and TRBJ2-7, with 7 nucleotides matching TRBD1. CDR3 length: 14 residues. Germline V CDR1 and CDR2: ENHRY, SYGVKD. J was trimmed by 2 bases and V by 1 base; bases with no gene match: 2.

The J gene is TRBJ1-6, the V gene TRBV15; no definite D call. The V end was cut by 5 bases, the J end by 8 bases, with 13 bases between. The CDR3 consists of 14 residues. Per the germline V gene, CDR1 is LNHNV and CDR2 is YYDKDF (reference sequence). The CDR3 bases are TGTGCCACCAGCCGGGAGAGGACGGATTCACCCCTCCACTTT. Translating it yields CATSRERTDSPLHF.

This clone has a single count. The J gene is TRBJ2-7, the V gene TRBV10-3; a weak D match, TRBD2 (6 bases). The CDR3 length is 15 residues. Germline V lookup: CDR1 ENHRY, CDR2 SYGVKD. V was clipped by 4 bases and J by 1 base, with 14 bases between them. CDR3 residues: CAISATPGLSYEQYF. CDR3 coding DNA: TGTGCCATCAGTGCGACCCCGGGACTTTCCTACGAGCAGTACTTC.

This chain uses TRBV7-9 with TRBJ1-2; the D is unclear. The V gene lost 2 bases and the J gene lost 2 bases, with 21 bases spanning the gap. Germline V CDR1 and CDR2: SEHNR, FQNEAQ (reference sequence). The CDR3 totals 18 residues. CDR3 nucleotide sequence: TGTGCCAGCAGCTTATTGGAGACAAGGACTAACTTAAACTATGGCTACACCTTC. Translation gives CASSLLETRTNLNYGYTF.

This rearrangement joins TRBV7-2 to TRBJ1-1, with D hard to call. V was pared by 4 bases and J by 0 bases, with 6 bases between. The CDR3 contains 13 residues. Germline-derived CDR1 and CDR2 are SGHTA and FQGNSA. The CDR3, as DNA: TGTGCCAGCAGCTCGTCAGTGAACACTGAAGCTTTCTTT. Amino acids: CASSSSVNTEAFF.

The chain links TRBV5-1 to TRBJ2-2; maybe TRBD2 (6 bases). Trimming cost V 0 bases and J 3 bases, with 12 bases left between them. Germline CDR1 is SGHRS and CDR2 is YFSETQ. The CDR3 totals 16 residues. In DNA, the CDR3 is TGCGCCAGCAGCTTGGCTCGGGGGTCATACACCGGGGAGCTGTTTTTT. Amino acid sequence: CASSLARGSYTGELFF.

The rearrangement joins TRBV5-5 to TRBJ2-1; 7 nucleotides agree with TRBD1. V shed 0 bases and J 7 bases; nucleotides not matched to a gene: 19. The CDR3 loop spans 19 amino acids. The germline V gene has CDR1 SGHKS and CDR2 YYEKEE (reference sequence). The CDR3 DNA sequence: TGTGCCAGCAGCTTGGTACGCTCATCAAGGGGGCTAGGGTCGAATGAGCAGTTCTTC. Translated, it gives CASSLVRSSRGLGSNEQFF. The variable domain in full, completed from reference TRBV5-5 and TRBJ2-1, reads DAGVTQSPTHLIKTRGQQVTLRCSPISGHKSVSWYQQVLGQGPQFIFQYYEKEERGRGNFPDRFSARQFPNYSSELNVNALLLGDSALYLCASSLVRSSRGLGSNEQFFGPGTRLTVL.

The gene calls are TRBV24-1 and TRBJ2-3, with a weak D call TRBD1 (6 bases). The CDR3 runs 15 residues. V was clipped by 4 bases and J by 5 bases, with 15 bases between them. CDR1 and CDR2 (germline): KGHDR, SFDVKD. This CDR3 is CATSEPQGLGDTQYF. The CDR3 coding sequence is TGTGCCACCAGTGAACCACAGGGTTTGGGAGATACGCAGTATTTT.

The genes are TRBV5-1 and TRBJ2-6, with D possibly matching TRBD1 (5 bases). The CDR3 totals 18 residues. The germline V gene has CDR1 SGHRS and CDR2 YFSETQ. V lost 1 base and J lost 0, with 14 bases in between. This CDR3 reads CASSLSTGFLSGANVLTF. Written as DNA, the CDR3 is TGCGCCAGCAGCTTGAGTACAGGATTCCTCTCTGGGGCCAACGTCCTGACTTTC.

The CDR3 DNA reads as TGTGCCACCAGCAGAGATCAGGGCCCCGCCGACACCGGGGAGCTGTTTTTT. It yields the protein CATSRDQGPADTGELFF. The chain has TRBV15 and TRBJ2-2, with a weak D call TRBD1 (5 bases). V was trimmed by 0 bases and J by 3 bases, leaving 14 bases between them. The CDR3 spans 17 residues. The germline V gene has CDR1 LNHNV and CDR2 YYDKDF (reference sequence).

The chain recombines TRBV7-3 with TRBJ1-2, with D possibly TRBD1 on 5 matching bases. The V end was cut by 2 bases, the J end by 0 bases, with 13 bases between. The CDR3 runs to 16 residues. Germline CDR1 SGHTA, CDR2 FQGTGA. The CDR3 loop is CASSLGAGASNYGYTF. Here the CDR3 DNA reads TGTGCCAGCAGCTTAGGGGCCGGCGCTTCTAACTATGGCTACACCTTC.

On this clone: The sample holds other DNA sequences that translate to the same CDR3. The chain combines TRBV10-1 with TRBJ2-1; D remains unclear. The V and J ends lost 2 bases and 8 bases respectively, with 7 bases between them. This CDR3 has 12 residues. Germline loops: CDR1 WNHNN, CDR2 SYGVQD (reference sequence). The CDR3 reads CASSEDWDEQFF. Here the CDR3 DNA reads TGCGCCAGCAGTGAGGACTGGGATGAGCAGTTCTTC.

The chain combines TRBV5-5 with TRBJ1-6; TRBD1 is a possible D gene (5 bases). Looked up from germline, CDR1 is SGHKS and CDR2 is YYEKEE (reference sequence). This CDR3 is 15 amino acids long. Trimming shortened V by 5 bases and J by 11 bases, and 20 bases separated the two germline ends. The CDR3 is CASREVRGRRTPLHF. The CDR3 nucleotides read TGTGCCAGCAGGGAAGTACGGGGGAGGAGGACACCCCTCCACTTT. The full variable domain, in which reference TRBV5-5 and TRBJ1-6 provide the parts outside the CDR3, is DAGVTQSPTHLIKTRGQQVTLRCSPISGHKSVSWYQQVLGQGPQFIFQYYEKEERGRGNFPDRFSARQFPNYSSELNVNALLLGDSALYLCASREVRGRRTPLHFGNGTRLTVT.

V is TRBV18 and J is TRBJ2-1; D might be TRBD2 (5 bases). Germline lookup yields CDR1 KGHSH and CDR2 LQKENI. This CDR3 contains 15 residues. Trimming took off 6 bases at V and 12 bases at J, with 24 bases between the two ends. Here the CDR3 DNA reads TGTGCCAGCTCCCCCGTATGGACTGGCTCCGGATCGCAGTTCTTC. As protein: CASSPVWTGSGSQFF.

The V and J genes are TRBV7-9 and TRBJ2-3, with D possibly being TRBD1 (5 bases). CDR1 and CDR2 (germline): SEHNR, FQNEAQ (reference sequence). The CDR3 sequence is 14 residues long. Trimming pared 1 base from V and 5 bases from J, leaving 10 bases between. The CDR3 bases are TGTGCCAGCAGCTTAGACAGGCGAGGAGATACGCAGTATTTT. It is translated as CASSLDRRGDTQYF.

This clone was detected only once. The rearrangement uses TRBV7-2 and TRBJ2-3; D unresolved. The CDR3 has 14 amino acids. V lost 0 bases and J 3 bases, leaving 7 bases between the germline ends. The V gene's germline CDR1 is SGHTA and CDR2 FQGNSA. The CDR3: CASSLARSTDTQYF. DNA of the CDR3: TGTGCCAGCAGCTTAGCGCGGTCTACAGATACGCAGTATTTT.

The chain combines TRBV14 with TRBJ2-1; 11 bases line up with TRBD1. The ends lost 4 bases at V and 3 bases at J; junction bases unmatched: 8. This CDR3 region has 17 residues. Per germline, CDR1 SGHDN and CDR2 FVKESK. The CDR3 DNA is TGTGCCAGCAGCCCACAGCGCGGGACAGGGGGCTACAATGAGCAGTTCTTC. It codes for CASSPQRGTGGYNEQFF.

The V and J genes are TRBV5-6 and TRBJ2-1, with 11 nucleotides matching TRBD1. CDR1 and CDR2 from the germline V gene are SGHDT and YYEEEE. CDR3 length: 15 residues. J lost 3 bases, V lost 4 bases, and 3 bases had no gene match. This chain's CDR3 is CASSGGQGDYNEQFF. The CDR3 DNA sequence: TGTGCCAGCAGCGGGGGACAGGGGGACTACAATGAGCAGTTCTTC.